What follows are 18 T cell receptor beta chains derived from one specimen sequenced in a study of radiotherapy plus CTLA-4 blockade in lung cancer. The method was immunoSEQ multiplex PCR; TCRdb's version includes in-frame clones alone and lacks a portion of them. The data show 65,000 to 90,000 clones, roughly 84% seen once. Material: peripheral blood, obtained from a patient treated with radiotherapy plus ipilimumab. The receptor set was obtained from a human donor with non-small cell lung cancer that progressed on radiotherapy plus ipilimumab.

For this clone: Other nucleotide sequences in the sample specify the same CDR3. V usage is TRBV2 and J usage is TRBJ2-3; D ambiguous. Germline V CDR1 and CDR2: SNHLY, FYNNEI. The CDR3 is made up of 13 amino acids. V dropped 7 bases and J dropped 7 bases, with 15 bases sitting between them. The CDR3 is CASIFFRTNTQYF. For the CDR3, the DNA is TGTGCCAGCATTTTCTTTCGCACCAATACGCAGTATTTT.

The chain uses TRBV10-1 and TRBJ2-1; possible D gene TRBD2, 5 bases. Looked up from germline, CDR1 is WNHNN and CDR2 is SYGVQD (reference sequence). The CDR3 runs to 15 residues. With 5 bases removed from V and 2 bases from J, the gap between germline ends came to 13 bases. Here the CDR3 DNA reads TGCGCCAGCAGTCGACAACGGGGAACCTACAATGAGCAGTTCTTC. Translated, it gives CASSRQRGTYNEQFF.

V is TRBV5-5 and J is TRBJ2-1; possible D gene TRBD2, 6 bases. Looked up from germline, CDR1 is SGHKS and CDR2 is YYEKEE (reference sequence). The CDR3 consists of 16 residues. V was cut by 5 bases and J by 1 base, with 16 bases left in between. The CDR3 reads CASSRTSIVSYNEQFF. The CDR3 nucleotides are TGTGCCAGCAGTCGTACTAGCATCGTGTCCTACAATGAGCAGTTCTTC.

The rearrangement links TRBV5-4 to TRBJ2-5, with TRBD2 identical over 9 bases. Germline V gene sequence: CDR1 SGHNT, CDR2 YYREEE (reference sequence). After removal of 4 bases from V and 5 bases from J, the junction contained 6 bases not matched to a gene. The CDR3 sequence is 14 residues long. CDR3 sequence: CASSMTSGYETQYF. The CDR3 DNA reads TGTGCCAGCAGCATGACTAGCGGATACGAGACCCAGTACTTC.

The V gene is TRBV19, the J gene TRBJ2-5; 12 bases match TRBD2. The CDR3 sequence is 20 residues long. V lost 3 bases to trimming and J lost 4 bases; unmatched junction nucleotides: 18. Germline CDR1 is LNHDA and CDR2 is SQIVND (reference sequence). The CDR3 sequence is CASSISVSPRGLAGTETQYF. The CDR3 DNA is TGTGCCAGTAGTATTTCGGTGTCCCCTCGTGGACTAGCGGGAACAGAGACCCAGTACTTC.

The V and J genes are TRBV5-6 and TRBJ2-1; no clear D gene. The CDR3 has 15 amino acids. Trimming cost V 2 bases and J 6 bases, with 15 bases left between them. Per germline, CDR1 SGHDT and CDR2 YYEEEE. In DNA, the CDR3 is TGTGCCAGCAGCTTATACTTTGAAAGTCCCAATGAGCAGTTCTTC. Its translation is CASSLYFESPNEQFF.

The V and J genes are TRBV11-2 and TRBJ2-1, with TRBD1 matching 7 bases. Germline V gene lookup returns CDR1 SGHAT and CDR2 FQNNGV. Trimming at V came to 4 bases and at J to 9 bases, leaving 12 bases not matched to a gene. The CDR3 extends over 15 amino acids. CDR3 coding DNA: TGTGCCAGCAGCTACGGGACAGCCGGCCGTAGTGAGCAGTTCTTC. This encodes CASSYGTAGRSEQFF. The variable domain in full, with the rest retrieved from reference TRBV11-2 and TRBJ2-1, is EAGVAQSPRYKIIEKRQSVAFWCNPISGHATLYWYQQILGQGPKLLIQFQNNGVVDDSQLPKDRFSAERLKGVDSTLKIQPAKLEDSAVYLCASSYGTAGRSEQFFGPGTRLTVL.

The table lists this clone with a count of one. V and J are TRBV27 and TRBJ2-1; 9 positions match TRBD2. V trimming: 3 bases; J trimming: 3 bases; junction bases outside the gene matches: 0. Germline values: CDR1 MNHEY, CDR2 SMNVEV (reference sequence). The CDR3 runs 14 residues. The CDR3 DNA follows: TGTGCCAGCAGTTTGACTAGCGGCTACAATGAGCAGTTCTTC. This translates into CASSLTSGYNEQFF.

This clone was seen a few times. V gene TRBV7-2 combines with J gene TRBJ2-5, with D tentatively TRBD2 (5 bases). V lost 6 bases to trimming and J lost 0 bases, with 14 bases between them. The germline gives CDR1 SGHTA, CDR2 FQGNSA. This CDR3 has 15 amino acids. This CDR3 is CASRPGWDNQETQYF. The CDR3 DNA follows: TGTGCCAGCAGACCGGGGTGGGATAACCAAGAGACCCAGTACTTC.

The chain has TRBV18 and TRBJ2-7, with TRBD1 matching over 7 bases. CDR1 KGHSH and CDR2 LQKENI come from the germline V gene. The CDR3 runs 12 residues. The V segment lost 3 bases and the J segment 4 bases; nucleotides outside the gene matches: 0. CDR3 residues: CASSPGQYEQYV. The CDR3 DNA is TGTGCCAGCTCACCGGGACAGTACGAGCAGTACGTC.

In its sample, this clone was seen a few times. The rearrangement joins TRBV10-1 to TRBJ2-3, with unresolved D. This CDR3 region has 12 residues. Germline-derived CDR1 and CDR2 are WNHNN and SYGVQD (reference sequence). Trimming shortened V by 5 bases and J by 6 bases, and 9 bases separated the two germline ends. The CDR3: CASSPNTDTQYF. The CDR3 nucleotides are TGCGCCAGCAGTCCTAACACGGATACGCAGTATTTT.

The count of this clone is one. The J gene is TRBJ1-2, the V gene TRBV27, with unresolved D. Deletions cut 4 bases from V and 10 bases from J, with 19 bases between. This CDR3 comprises 14 residues. Germline V CDR1 and CDR2: MNHEY, SMNVEV (reference sequence). The CDR3 here is CASSSAATAWSYTF. CDR3 coding DNA: TGTGCCAGCAGTTCGGCCGCGACCGCTTGGTCCTACACCTTC.

This clone was counted once. The chain employs TRBV4-1 and TRBJ1-2; maybe TRBD1 (6 bases). The CDR3 has 13 amino acids. Germline V gives CDR1 MGHRA, CDR2 YSYEKL. Trimming stripped 4 bases from V and 4 bases from J, with 10 bases between. CDR3 bases: TGCGCCAGCAGCCCGGACAGTGCCTATGGCTACACCTTC. Residues: CASSPDSAYGYTF.

V gene TRBV25-1 combines with J gene TRBJ2-7, with TRBD1 as a possible D gene (5 bases). Germline V CDR1 and CDR2: MGHDK, SYGVNS. The V end was cut by 0 bases, the J end by 5 bases, with 11 bases between. The CDR3 covers 14 residues. The chain's CDR3 is CASSEYRVDDEQYF. The CDR3 DNA is TGTGCCAGCAGTGAATACAGGGTAGATGACGAGCAGTACTTC.

This chain links TRBV7-6 with TRBJ1-1, with D unresolved. Trimming removed 4 bases from V and 5 bases from J, with 14 bases in between. Germline CDR1 reads SGHVS; CDR2 reads FNYEAQ. The CDR3 sequence is 14 residues long. The CDR3 nucleotides are TGTGCCAGCAGCTCCGACACCACTGTGACTGAAGCTTTCTTT. Translating gives CASSSDTTVTEAFF.

The chain couples TRBV29-1 to TRBJ2-2, with D possibly being TRBD2 (5 bases). Trimming stripped 1 base from V and 4 bases from J, with 13 bases between. Per germline, CDR1 SQVTM and CDR2 ANQGSEA. The CDR3 is 15 residues long. The CDR3 region has the DNA TGCAGCGTTGAAGCTAGTAAGGCGGGCACCGGGGAGCTGTTTTTT. This gives the protein CSVEASKAGTGELFF.

This clone was observed once. The chain carries TRBV6-5 and TRBJ2-7, with 8 bases identical to TRBD2. Germline trimming cut 6 bases from V and 7 bases from J; bases unmatched to any gene: 14. CDR3 length equals 15 residues. CDR1 and CDR2 (germline): MNHEY, SVGAGI. The CDR3 sequence is CASRPLLAGLTEQYV. In DNA, the CDR3 is TGTGCCAGCAGACCCCTCCTAGCGGGCCTTACGGAGCAGTACGTC.

The rearrangement joins TRBV5-1 to TRBJ2-6, with 7 bases identical to TRBD2. This CDR3 contains 15 residues. Looked up from germline, CDR1 is SGHRS and CDR2 is YFSETQ. The V gene end was trimmed by 3 bases and the J gene end by 4 bases; junction bases not matched to a gene: 4. CDR3 loop: CASSSGRLGANVLTF. The DNA for the CDR3 is TGCGCCAGCAGCTCCGGGAGGCTCGGGGCCAACGTCCTGACTTTC.